This T cell receptor beta chain comes out of a study of Ad26.COV2.S vaccination and SARS-CoV-2 variants. The germline V and J ends were trimmed by 3 bases and 1 base, with 15 bases remaining between them. The CDR3 covers 15 residues. Germline V gene data show CDR1 as SQVTM and CDR2 as ANQGSEA. The treatment was: about 20 received Ad26.COV2.S at low or high dose, single or two shots; several received placebo; per-sample allocation not given. Sampling was done on day 63 after the first vaccine or placebo injection. Libraries were prepared by immunoSEQ multiplex PCR; TCRdb keeps only in-frame clonotypes and omits some of them. The repertoire has a few hundred thousand clones, roughly 90% of them found once; the top ten carry around 5.5%.

The chain combines TRBV29-1 with TRBJ1-1; no clear D. This material consisted of peripheral blood, taken in a trial of Ad26.COV2.S vaccine versus placebo. This receptor was identified in a person aged 18 to 59 who received the Ad26.COV2.S COVID-19 vaccine or a placebo. In DNA, the CDR3 is TGCAGCGTTGACGATGAATGGACTGGGAACACTGAAGCTTTCTTT. Protein sequence: CSVDDEWTGNTEAFF.